This T cell receptor (beta chain) was obtained from a study of T-cell reconstitution after alpha-beta-depleted transplantation in children. A library of TCRbeta sequences, prepared with unique molecular identifiers, was generated. TCRdb reanalysed the PCR reads using MiXCR and keeps one entry per CDR3 protein. The sample records fewer than 130,000 distinct CDR3 sequences, under 13% being singletons. This clonotype was recorded at least ten times. The specimen comprised PBMCs from the stem cell graft donor, sampled from the stem cell graft. The clonotype was recovered from a human donor who donated a stem cell graft to a child with acute lymphoblastic leukemia.

The chain's CDR3 is CASSRIYRGSNQPQHF. CDR3 in DNA: TGTGCCAGCAGCCGAATATACAGGGGTAGCAATCAGCCCCAGCATTTT. The chain links TRBV28 to TRBJ1-5; 7 bases agree with TRBD1. The germline V gene encodes CDR1 MDHEN and CDR2 SYDVKM. The CDR3 has 16 amino acids. With V trimmed by 6 bases and J by 0 bases, 8 bases remained unmatched.